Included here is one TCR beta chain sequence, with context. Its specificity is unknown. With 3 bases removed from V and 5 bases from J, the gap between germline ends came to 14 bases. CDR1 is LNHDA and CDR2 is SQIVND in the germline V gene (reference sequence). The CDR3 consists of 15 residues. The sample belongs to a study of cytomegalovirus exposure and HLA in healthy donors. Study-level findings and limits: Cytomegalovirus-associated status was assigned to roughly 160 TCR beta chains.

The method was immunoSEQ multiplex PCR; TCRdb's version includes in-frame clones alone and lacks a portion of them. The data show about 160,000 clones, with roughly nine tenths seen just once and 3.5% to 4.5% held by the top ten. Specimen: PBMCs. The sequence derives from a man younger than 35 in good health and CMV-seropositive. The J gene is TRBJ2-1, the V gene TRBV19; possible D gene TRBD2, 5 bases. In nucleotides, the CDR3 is TGTGCCAGTAGTATCTCGGGGAGAAGAGACAATGAGCAGTTCTTC. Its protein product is CASSISGRRDNEQFF.